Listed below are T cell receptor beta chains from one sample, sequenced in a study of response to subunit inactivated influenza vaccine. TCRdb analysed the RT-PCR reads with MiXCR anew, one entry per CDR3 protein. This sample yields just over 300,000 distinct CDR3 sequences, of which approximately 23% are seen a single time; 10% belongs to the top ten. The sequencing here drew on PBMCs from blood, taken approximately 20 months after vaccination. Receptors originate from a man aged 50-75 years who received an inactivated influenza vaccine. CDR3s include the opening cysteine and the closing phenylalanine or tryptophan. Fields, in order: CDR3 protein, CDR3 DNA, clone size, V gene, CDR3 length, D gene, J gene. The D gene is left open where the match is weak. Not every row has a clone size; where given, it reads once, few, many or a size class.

cdr3_aa: CASSGASTDTQYF
cdr3_nt: TGTGCCAGTTCAGGGGCTAGCACAGATACGCAGTATTTT
clone_size: few
v_call: TRBV19
cdr3_length: 13
d_call: -
j_call: TRBJ2-3

cdr3_aa: CASSTGRTGANEKLFF
cdr3_nt: TGCGCCAGCAGCACCGGCAGGACCGGAGCTAATGAAAAACTGTTTTTT
clone_size: few
v_call: TRBV5-1
cdr3_length: 16
d_call: -
j_call: TRBJ1-4

cdr3_aa: CASLSRGANTEAFF
cdr3_nt: TGTGCCAGCCTCTCCCGGGGTGCGAACACTGAAGCTTTCTTT
clone_size: -
v_call: TRBV5-4
cdr3_length: 14
d_call: -
j_call: TRBJ1-1

cdr3_aa: CASSQGGRETQYF
cdr3_nt: TGCGCCAGCAGCCAAGGAGGGAGAGAGACCCAGTACTTC
clone_size: few
v_call: TRBV4-1
cdr3_length: 13
d_call: -
j_call: TRBJ2-5

cdr3_aa: CASSHLQGRGRDYGYTF
cdr3_nt: TGTGCCAGCAGCCATCTACAGGGAAGGGGTCGGGACTATGGCTACACCTTC
clone_size: -
v_call: TRBV4-2
cdr3_length: 17
d_call: -
j_call: TRBJ1-2

cdr3_aa: CAIRAGGEETQYF
cdr3_nt: TGTGCCATCCGGGCCGGCGGCGAAGAGACCCAGTACTTC
clone_size: few
v_call: TRBV10-3
cdr3_length: 13
d_call: -
j_call: TRBJ2-5

cdr3_aa: CASSLARGANTEAFF
cdr3_nt: TGTGCCAGCAGCTTAGCGCGGGGGGCTAACACTGAAGCTTTCTTT
clone_size: few
v_call: TRBV7-6
cdr3_length: 15
d_call: -
j_call: TRBJ1-1

cdr3_aa: CSAWDPLHYEQYF
cdr3_nt: TGCAGTGCCTGGGACCCCCTCCACTACGAGCAGTACTTC
clone_size: -
v_call: TRBV20-1
cdr3_length: 13
d_call: -
j_call: TRBJ2-7

cdr3_aa: CASSLKGARADTQYF
cdr3_nt: TGTGCCAGCAGCTTGAAGGGGGCGAGAGCAGATACGCAGTATTTT
clone_size: -
v_call: TRBV7-9
cdr3_length: 15
d_call: TRBD1
j_call: TRBJ2-3

cdr3_aa: CSVVQGVIGTDTQYF
cdr3_nt: TGCAGCGTTGTACAGGGGGTTATTGGCACAGATACGCAGTATTTT
clone_size: few
v_call: TRBV29-1
cdr3_length: 15
d_call: TRBD1
j_call: TRBJ2-3

cdr3_aa: CASSQAVGNSYEQYF
cdr3_nt: TGTGCCAGCAGCCAAGCAGTAGGGAACTCCTACGAGCAGTACTTC
clone_size: -
v_call: TRBV3-1
cdr3_length: 15
d_call: -
j_call: TRBJ2-7

cdr3_aa: CASSSGRGQDGYTF
cdr3_nt: TGTGCCAGCAGCTCCGGGCGGGGGCAGGATGGCTACACCTTC
clone_size: few
v_call: TRBV13
cdr3_length: 14
d_call: -
j_call: TRBJ1-2

cdr3_aa: CASSLSASGPEAFF
cdr3_nt: TGTGCCAGCAGCTTATCGGCCAGTGGCCCTGAAGCTTTCTTT
clone_size: -
v_call: TRBV7-9
cdr3_length: 14
d_call: -
j_call: TRBJ1-1

cdr3_aa: CASSRNSGQMNTEAFF
cdr3_nt: TGTGCCAGCAGCCGGAATTCGGGACAGATGAACACTGAAGCTTTCTTT
clone_size: -
v_call: TRBV9
cdr3_length: 16
d_call: TRBD1
j_call: TRBJ1-1

cdr3_aa: CASSLELGGQDSPLHF
cdr3_nt: TGCGCCAGCAGCTTGGAGTTGGGGGGGCAAGATTCACCCCTCCACTTT
clone_size: few
v_call: TRBV5-1
cdr3_length: 16
d_call: -
j_call: TRBJ1-6

cdr3_aa: CASSNTGTEAFF
cdr3_nt: TGTGCCAGCAGTAACACAGGGACTGAAGCTTTCTTT
clone_size: -
v_call: TRBV12-3/TRBV12-4
cdr3_length: 12
d_call: -
j_call: TRBJ1-1

cdr3_aa: CASSQDVTEPQHF
cdr3_nt: TGCGCCAGCAGCCAAGATGTAACAGAGCCCCAGCATTTT
clone_size: many
v_call: TRBV4-3
cdr3_length: 13
d_call: -
j_call: TRBJ1-5

cdr3_aa: CTSSYWTSGGGEQFF
cdr3_nt: TGTACCAGCAGTTATTGGACTAGCGGGGGAGGTGAGCAGTTCTTC
clone_size: -
v_call: TRBV6-5
cdr3_length: 15
d_call: TRBD2
j_call: TRBJ2-1

cdr3_aa: CSARDRVAGELFF
cdr3_nt: TGCAGTGCTAGGGACAGGGTTGCCGGGGAGCTGTTTTTT
clone_size: few
v_call: TRBV20-1
cdr3_length: 13
d_call: TRBD1
j_call: TRBJ2-2

cdr3_aa: CASTLFMGQRNSPLHF
cdr3_nt: TGTGCCAGCACTCTTTTTATGGGACAGAGAAATTCACCCCTCCACTTT
clone_size: -
v_call: TRBV12-3/TRBV12-4
cdr3_length: 16
d_call: TRBD1
j_call: TRBJ1-6

cdr3_aa: CSVAEGVDTEAFF
cdr3_nt: TGCAGCGTTGCGGAGGGCGTAGATACTGAAGCTTTCTTT
clone_size: -
v_call: TRBV29-1
cdr3_length: 13
d_call: -
j_call: TRBJ1-1

cdr3_aa: CATSDPSRSGTGVYEQYF
cdr3_nt: TGTGCCACCAGTGATCCCTCCCGTTCCGGGACAGGGGTCTACGAGCAGTACTTC
clone_size: -
v_call: TRBV24-1
cdr3_length: 18
d_call: TRBD1
j_call: TRBJ2-7

cdr3_aa: CASSLFNEAFF
cdr3_nt: TGTGCCAGCAGCTTATTCAATGAAGCTTTCTTT
clone_size: few
v_call: TRBV7-9
cdr3_length: 11
d_call: -
j_call: TRBJ1-1

cdr3_aa: CASSPSGNEQFF
cdr3_nt: TGTGCCAGCAGCCCATCGGGGAATGAGCAGTTCTTC
clone_size: few
v_call: TRBV3-1
cdr3_length: 12
d_call: -
j_call: TRBJ2-1

cdr3_aa: CASSPPFDTYYEQYF
cdr3_nt: TGTGCCAGCAGTCCCCCCTTTGACACCTACTACGAGCAGTACTTC
clone_size: -
v_call: TRBV28
cdr3_length: 15
d_call: -
j_call: TRBJ2-7

cdr3_aa: CAISEGVSSSYEQYF
cdr3_nt: TGTGCCATCAGTGAGGGGGTTTCAAGCTCCTACGAGCAGTACTTC
clone_size: few
v_call: TRBV10-3
cdr3_length: 15
d_call: -
j_call: TRBJ2-7

cdr3_aa: CASRDGGYQPQHF
cdr3_nt: TGTGCCAGCAGGGACGGGGGCTATCAGCCCCAGCATTTT
clone_size: few
v_call: TRBV28
cdr3_length: 13
d_call: -
j_call: TRBJ1-5

cdr3_aa: CSARDGTGGYITEAFF
cdr3_nt: TGCAGTGCTAGAGACGGGACAGGGGGTTATATCACTGAAGCTTTCTTT
clone_size: many
v_call: TRBV20-1
cdr3_length: 16
d_call: TRBD1
j_call: TRBJ1-1

cdr3_aa: CASSLRQVNSPLHF
cdr3_nt: TGTGCCAGCAGTTTGCGGCAGGTCAATTCACCCCTCCACTTT
clone_size: -
v_call: TRBV12-3/TRBV12-4
cdr3_length: 14
d_call: -
j_call: TRBJ1-6

cdr3_aa: CASSQVGPLTDTQYF
cdr3_nt: TGTGCCAGCAGCCAAGTGGGACCCCTCACAGATACGCAGTATTTT
clone_size: few
v_call: TRBV4-2
cdr3_length: 15
d_call: -
j_call: TRBJ2-3

cdr3_aa: CASSLVRAYNEQFF
cdr3_nt: TGTGCCAGCAGCTTAGTGCGTGCCTACAATGAGCAGTTCTTC
clone_size: few
v_call: TRBV11-2
cdr3_length: 14
d_call: -
j_call: TRBJ2-1

cdr3_aa: CASSQRTGGEQFF
cdr3_nt: TGCGCCAGCAGCCAACGGACAGGGGGCGAGCAGTTCTTC
clone_size: -
v_call: TRBV4-3
cdr3_length: 13
d_call: TRBD1
j_call: TRBJ2-1

cdr3_aa: CASSSRRIPNTGELFF
cdr3_nt: TGTGCCAGCAGCTCCCGGAGGATCCCGAACACCGGGGAGCTGTTTTTT
clone_size: -
v_call: TRBV7-8
cdr3_length: 16
d_call: -
j_call: TRBJ2-2

cdr3_aa: CASSLRRLAGGPANNEQFF
cdr3_nt: TGTGCCAGCAGCTTACGTAGATTAGCGGGAGGGCCGGCGAACAATGAGCAGTTCTTC
clone_size: -
v_call: TRBV7-6
cdr3_length: 19
d_call: TRBD2
j_call: TRBJ2-1

cdr3_aa: CASSVADRDTEAFF
cdr3_nt: TGTGCCAGCAGCGTAGCCGACAGGGACACTGAAGCTTTCTTT
clone_size: few
v_call: TRBV9
cdr3_length: 14
d_call: TRBD1
j_call: TRBJ1-1

cdr3_aa: CSAGKRGRHSYNEQFF
cdr3_nt: TGCAGTGCTGGGAAGCGGGGCCGCCACTCCTACAATGAGCAGTTCTTC
clone_size: many
v_call: TRBV20-1
cdr3_length: 16
d_call: TRBD2
j_call: TRBJ2-1

cdr3_aa: CASSTLSGNSYNEQFF
cdr3_nt: TGTGCCAGCAGCACCCTTAGCGGGAATTCCTACAATGAGCAGTTCTTC
clone_size: few
v_call: TRBV11-2
cdr3_length: 16
d_call: TRBD2
j_call: TRBJ2-1

cdr3_aa: CASSQWTGGSTGELFF
cdr3_nt: TGTGCCAGCTCACAGTGGACAGGGGGGAGCACCGGGGAGCTGTTTTTT
clone_size: -
v_call: TRBV18
cdr3_length: 16
d_call: TRBD1
j_call: TRBJ2-2

cdr3_aa: CTSSPSNRGPEAFF
cdr3_nt: TGTACCAGCAGTCCTTCGAACAGGGGGCCTGAGGCTTTCTTT
clone_size: few
v_call: TRBV12-3/TRBV12-4
cdr3_length: 14
d_call: TRBD1
j_call: TRBJ1-1

cdr3_aa: CASSVDRRRTDTQYF
cdr3_nt: TGTGCCAGCAGTGTGGACAGGCGACGCACAGATACGCAGTATTTT
clone_size: -
v_call: TRBV6-1
cdr3_length: 15
d_call: TRBD1
j_call: TRBJ2-3

cdr3_aa: CASSLMQETQYF
cdr3_nt: TGTGCCAGCAGCTTAATGCAAGAGACCCAGTACTTC
clone_size: -
v_call: TRBV7-2
cdr3_length: 12
d_call: -
j_call: TRBJ2-5

cdr3_aa: CSASLSGAKNIQYF
cdr3_nt: TGCAGCGCCAGCCTTAGTGGAGCCAAAAACATTCAGTACTTC
clone_size: -
v_call: TRBV29-1
cdr3_length: 14
d_call: -
j_call: TRBJ2-4

cdr3_aa: CASSSGTPTYYGYTF
cdr3_nt: TGTGCCAGCAGCTCCGGGACTCCGACCTACTATGGCTACACCTTC
clone_size: few
v_call: TRBV5-6
cdr3_length: 15
d_call: -
j_call: TRBJ1-2

cdr3_aa: CASSISGQGAQLHF
cdr3_nt: TGTGCCAGTAGTATTTCGGGACAGGGGGCCCAGTTGCACTTC
clone_size: -
v_call: TRBV19
cdr3_length: 14
d_call: TRBD1
j_call: TRBJ2-7

cdr3_aa: CASSPDGPPAFF
cdr3_nt: TGCGCCAGCAGCCCAGACGGACCTCCAGCTTTCTTT
clone_size: few
v_call: TRBV5-1
cdr3_length: 12
d_call: -
j_call: TRBJ1-1

cdr3_aa: CASSPLGANTGELFF
cdr3_nt: TGTGCCAGCAGTCCCCTAGGTGCGAACACCGGGGAGCTGTTTTTT
clone_size: -
v_call: TRBV28
cdr3_length: 15
d_call: -
j_call: TRBJ2-2

cdr3_aa: CASTFLRDQYF
cdr3_nt: TGTGCCAGCACGTTCCTGCGTGACCAGTACTTC
clone_size: few
v_call: TRBV6-5
cdr3_length: 11
d_call: -
j_call: TRBJ2-5

cdr3_aa: CASSQELLNYGYTF
cdr3_nt: TGCGCCAGCAGCCAAGAGTTACTTAACTATGGCTACACCTTC
clone_size: few
v_call: TRBV4-3
cdr3_length: 14
d_call: -
j_call: TRBJ1-2

cdr3_aa: CAWNLYRVMNTEAFF
cdr3_nt: TGTGCCTGGAATCTGTACAGGGTCATGAACACTGAAGCTTTCTTT
clone_size: few
v_call: TRBV30
cdr3_length: 15
d_call: -
j_call: TRBJ1-1

cdr3_aa: CASSLGTGGAGNTEAFF
cdr3_nt: TGCGCCAGCAGCTTGGGGACAGGGGGCGCCGGGAACACTGAAGCTTTCTTT
clone_size: -
v_call: TRBV5-1
cdr3_length: 17
d_call: TRBD1
j_call: TRBJ1-1

cdr3_aa: CASSLIRADTQYF
cdr3_nt: TGTGCCAGCAGCTTAATAAGGGCGGATACGCAGTATTTT
clone_size: many
v_call: TRBV7-6
cdr3_length: 13
d_call: -
j_call: TRBJ2-3

cdr3_aa: CASSLPTGLNTEAFF
cdr3_nt: TGTGCCAGCAGCTTACCGACAGGGCTTAACACTGAAGCTTTCTTT
clone_size: few
v_call: TRBV5-5
cdr3_length: 15
d_call: TRBD1
j_call: TRBJ1-1

cdr3_aa: CASIALGDRGGTEAFF
cdr3_nt: TGTGCCAGCATCGCATTAGGGGACAGGGGAGGGACTGAAGCTTTCTTT
clone_size: few
v_call: TRBV7-2
cdr3_length: 16
d_call: TRBD1
j_call: TRBJ1-1

cdr3_aa: CAISEGRGRNEKLFF
cdr3_nt: TGTGCCATCAGTGAGGGAAGGGGTAGAAATGAAAAACTGTTTTTT
clone_size: -
v_call: TRBV10-3
cdr3_length: 15
d_call: -
j_call: TRBJ1-4

cdr3_aa: CASRRTDSYEQYF
cdr3_nt: TGTGCCAGCAGGAGGACTGACTCCTACGAGCAGTACTTC
clone_size: few
v_call: TRBV12-3/TRBV12-4
cdr3_length: 13
d_call: -
j_call: TRBJ2-7

cdr3_aa: CASSPRSTGDNQPQHF
cdr3_nt: TGTGCCAGCAGCCCCAGATCCACAGGGGACAATCAGCCCCAGCATTTT
clone_size: -
v_call: TRBV21-1
cdr3_length: 16
d_call: -
j_call: TRBJ1-5

cdr3_aa: CASSQFLSGIQGGADTQYF
cdr3_nt: TGTGCCAGCAGCCAATTTCTCTCCGGGATACAGGGTGGGGCAGATACGCAGTATTTT
clone_size: -
v_call: TRBV4-2
cdr3_length: 19
d_call: -
j_call: TRBJ2-3